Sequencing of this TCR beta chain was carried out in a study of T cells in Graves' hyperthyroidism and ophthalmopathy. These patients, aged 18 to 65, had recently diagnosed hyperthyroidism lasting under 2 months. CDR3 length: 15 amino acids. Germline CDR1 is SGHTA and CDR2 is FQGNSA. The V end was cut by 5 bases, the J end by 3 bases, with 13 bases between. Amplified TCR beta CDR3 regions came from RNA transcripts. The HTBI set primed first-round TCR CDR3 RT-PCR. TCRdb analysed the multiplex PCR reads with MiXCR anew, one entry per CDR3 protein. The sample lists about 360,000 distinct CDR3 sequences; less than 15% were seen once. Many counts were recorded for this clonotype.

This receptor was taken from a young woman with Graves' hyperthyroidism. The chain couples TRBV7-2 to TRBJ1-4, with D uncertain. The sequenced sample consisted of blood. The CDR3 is CASSAQPGSNEKLFF. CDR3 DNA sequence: TGTGCCAGCAGCGCACAACCGGGTTCTAATGAAAAACTGTTTTTT.